Here is one TCR beta chain with its context. Its specificity is not known. Collection occurred without any documented infections or immune events in donors. The repertoire was sequenced with immunoSEQ multiplex PCR; TCRdb's copy has only in-frame clones and lacks some. The sample holds about 81,000 clones, less than 90% seen once. This entry is derived from a study of identifying expanded T cells in peripheral blood. Study conclusions and caveats: Two-week clone count variance significantly increased as total template count grew.

Germline-derived CDR1 and CDR2 are SGHTA and FQGNSA. Deletions cut 0 bases from V and 4 bases from J, with 17 bases between. The CDR3 is made up of 17 amino acids. The sequencing input was blood. The J gene is TRBJ2-3, the V gene TRBV7-2; D is perhaps TRBD1 or TRBD2 (5 bases each). This TCR was recovered from a person between 18 and 70 years old in good health. CDR3 amino acids: CASSLARGTDVADTQYF. The CDR3 bases are TGTGCCAGCAGCTTAGCCCGAGGGACGGACGTGGCAGATACGCAGTATTTT.